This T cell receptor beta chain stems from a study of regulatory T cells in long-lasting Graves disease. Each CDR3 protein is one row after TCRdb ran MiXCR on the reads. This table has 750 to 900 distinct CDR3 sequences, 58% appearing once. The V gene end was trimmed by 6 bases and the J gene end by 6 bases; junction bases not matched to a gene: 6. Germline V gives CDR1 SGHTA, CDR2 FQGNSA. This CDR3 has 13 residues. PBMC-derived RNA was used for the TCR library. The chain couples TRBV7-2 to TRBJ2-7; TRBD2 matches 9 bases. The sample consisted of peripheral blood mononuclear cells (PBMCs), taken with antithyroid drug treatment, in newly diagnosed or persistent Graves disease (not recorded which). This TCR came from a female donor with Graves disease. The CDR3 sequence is CASRRGLAPEQYF. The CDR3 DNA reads TGTGCCAGCAGGCGGGGACTAGCACCCGAGCAGTACTTC.